The rows below give T cell receptor beta chains drawn from one sample of a study of T cell changes during pregnancy in multiple sclerosis. Assay used: immunoSEQ multiplex PCR; TCRdb lists only in-frame clones, some missing. The data show about 40,000 clones, with 88% seen just once and 1% to 1.5% held by the top ten. The material sequenced was CD4+ T cells from peripheral blood mononuclear cells, taken in the second trimester of pregnancy. The receptor set was obtained from a female donor with multiple sclerosis, enrolled in a pregnancy study. Both conserved end residues are part of each CDR3. A D gene is named only where the DNA matches it firmly. Not every row has a clone size; where given, it reads once, few, many or a size class.

>TRBV6-6|NA|TRBJ2-4|NA
CASSYLQGFAKNIQYF
TGTGCCAGCAGTTACTTACAGGGATTCGCCAAAAACATTCAGTACTTC
>TRBV19|NA|TRBJ2-3|NA
CASSPRDGLAVTDTQYF
TGTGCCAGTAGTCCCCGGGACGGTTTAGCGGTCACAGATACGCAGTATTTT
>TRBV28|TRBD2|TRBJ2-1|NA
CASSSWTSGRAYNEQFF
TGTGCCAGCAGTTCATGGACTAGCGGGAGGGCCTACAATGAGCAGTTCTTC
>TRBV5-1|TRBD2|TRBJ2-3|NA
CASRSGLALYADTQYF
TGCGCCAGCAGGTCGGGACTAGCGTTATACGCAGATACGCAGTATTTT
>TRBV5-1|NA|TRBJ1-2|once
CASSLAQASEGYTF
TGCGCCAGCAGCTTGGCCCAGGCGTCGGAAGGCTACACCTTC
>TRBV18|NA|TRBJ2-7|once
CASSPLGSSYEQYF
TGTGCCAGCTCACCATTGGGGAGCTCCTACGAGCAGTACTTC
>TRBV28|NA|TRBJ1-4|NA
CASGASTGFNEKLFF
TGTGCCAGCGGAGCTTCGACAGGTTTTAATGAAAAACTGTTTTTT
>TRBV27|TRBD1|TRBJ2-7|NA
CASSSPGQGTYEQYF
TGTGCCAGCAGTTCACCGGGACAGGGTACATACGAGCAGTACTTC
>TRBV6-5|NA|TRBJ2-6|once
CASSAVSGANVLTF
TGTGCCAGCAGTGCGGTCTCTGGGGCCAACGTCCTGACTTTC
>TRBV10-3|TRBD2|TRBJ2-5|NA
CAISGSGTIEETQYF
TGTGCCATCAGTGGATCCGGGACTATAGAAGAGACCCAGTACTTC
>TRBV10-3|NA|TRBJ1-2|NA
CAIASGREEKSGYTF
TGTGCCATCGCCAGCGGCAGGGAGGAAAAAAGCGGCTACACCTTC
>TRBV9|TRBD1|TRBJ2-3|NA
CASSERQGSTDTQYF
TGTGCCAGCAGCGAGAGACAGGGGTCTACAGATACGCAGTATTTT
>TRBV29-1|TRBD1|TRBJ2-5|NA
CSALRQGATQYF
TGCAGCGCCCTACGTCAGGGGGCGACCCAGTACTTC
>TRBV5-1|NA|TRBJ1-2|NA
CASSERGGNYGYTF
TGCGCCAGCAGCGAAAGGGGGGGGAACTATGGCTACACCTTC
>TRBV6-1|NA|TRBJ1-2|NA
CASSVGEGAFYGYTF
TGTGCCAGCAGTGTAGGAGAAGGGGCTTTCTATGGCTACACCTTC
>TRBV2|TRBD1|TRBJ2-7|NA
CATQPGQGLYEQYF
TGTGCCACACAGCCGGGACAGGGGTTGTACGAGCAGTACTTC
>TRBV25-1|TRBD1|TRBJ1-1|NA
CASSHRGTEAFF
TGTGCCAGCAGTCACAGGGGAACTGAAGCTTTCTTT
>TRBV19|TRBD1|TRBJ1-2|NA
CASSTPRDRESYNYGYTF
TGTGCCAGTAGCACCCCCCGGGACAGGGAATCTTATAACTATGGCTACACCTTC
>TRBV6-5|TRBD2|TRBJ2-3|NA
CASRIRLADTQYF
TGTGCCAGCAGAATCCGACTAGCGGATACGCAGTATTTT
>TRBV21-1|NA|TRBJ2-7|NA
CASSRSGGRPTGEQYF
TGTGCCAGCAGCAGAAGCGGGGGGCGCCCCACGGGTGAGCAGTACTTC
>TRBV28|NA|TRBJ2-7|few
CASSVSPSYEQYF
TGTGCCAGTAGCGTGTCTCCCTCCTACGAGCAGTACTTC
>TRBV14|TRBD2|TRBJ2-1|NA
CASSPLTGLAGNNEQFF
TGTGCCAGCAGCCCGTTGACTGGACTAGCGGGAAATAATGAGCAGTTCTTC
>TRBV28|TRBD1|TRBJ2-4|NA
CASIGQGGSGFGKNIQYF
TGTGCCAGCATAGGACAGGGGGGAAGCGGGTTCGGGAAAAACATTCAGTACTTC
>TRBV19|TRBD1|TRBJ2-1|NA
CASSISAGTGDEQFF
TGTGCCAGTAGTATCAGTGCCGGGACAGGGGATGAGCAGTTCTTC
>TRBV28|TRBD2|TRBJ2-1|NA
CASSLAAGVGEQFF
TGTGCCAGCAGTTTGGCAGCGGGAGTAGGTGAGCAGTTCTTC
>TRBV15|NA|TRBJ2-6|once
CATSRGMAGSGANVLTF
TGTGCCACCAGCAGAGGAATGGCAGGGTCCGGGGCCAACGTCCTGACTTTC
>TRBV7-2|NA|TRBJ2-1|NA
CASIPNAGTASYNEQFF
TGTGCCAGCATCCCGAACGCTGGGACTGCTTCCTACAATGAGCAGTTCTTC
>TRBV29-1|NA|TRBJ2-7|NA
CSVEESGYEQYF
TGCAGCGTTGAAGAGAGCGGGTACGAGCAGTACTTC
>TRBV30|TRBD1|TRBJ1-4|NA
CAWSVRTGGNEKLFF
TGTGCCTGGAGTGTAAGGACAGGGGGGAATGAAAAACTGTTTTTT
>TRBV28|TRBD1|TRBJ2-7|NA
CASRAGTGWGSEQYF
TGTGCCAGCAGGGCCGGGACAGGGTGGGGGTCCGAGCAGTACTTC
>TRBV27|TRBD2|TRBJ2-1|once
CASHGLAGGESYNEQFF
TGTGCCAGCCACGGACTAGCGGGAGGGGAATCCTACAATGAGCAGTTCTTC
>TRBV27|TRBD1|TRBJ1-2|NA
CASSPRDFRGQGYGYTF
TGTGCCAGCAGTCCCCGCGACTTCCGGGGACAGGGATATGGCTACACCTTC
>TRBV5-4|TRBD1|TRBJ1-4|NA
CAEHDRGGEKLFF
TGTGCCGAACACGACAGGGGTGGTGAAAAACTGTTTTTT
>TRBV27|NA|TRBJ2-1|NA
CASSPIPGSQPNEQFF
TGTGCCAGCAGTCCAATTCCGGGAAGCCAGCCAAATGAGCAGTTCTTC
>TRBV28|NA|TRBJ1-4|once
CASNTEINEKLFF
TGTGCCAGCAATACGGAGATTAATGAAAAACTGTTTTTT
>TRBV6-1|TRBD1|TRBJ2-7|NA
CASSVGRTGVTYEQYF
TGTGCCAGCAGTGTCGGGCGGACAGGGGTGACCTACGAGCAGTACTTC
>TRBV5-4|TRBD2|TRBJ2-1|once
CASSLPGTSGGNEQFF
TGTGCCAGCAGCTTACCCGGGACTAGCGGAGGCAATGAGCAGTTCTTC
>TRBV11-1|NA|TRBJ2-5|NA
CASSKDRVQETQYF
TGTGCCAGCAGCAAGGACAGAGTACAAGAGACCCAGTACTTC
>TRBV6-5|NA|TRBJ2-6|NA
CASSSTVSGANVLTF
TGTGCCAGCAGCTCAACAGTCTCTGGGGCCAACGTCCTGACTTTC
>TRBV28|NA|TRBJ2-1|NA
CASTSGGTPSYNEQFF
TGTGCCAGCACCTCTGGGGGGACCCCTTCCTACAATGAGCAGTTCTTC
>TRBV7-9|TRBD1|TRBJ2-7|NA
CASSFAGGEQYF
TGTGCCAGCAGCTTCGCAGGGGGCGAGCAGTACTTC
>TRBV7-6|TRBD1|TRBJ2-7|NA
CASSLKAPSLQGAIYEQYF
TGTGCCAGCAGCTTAAAGGCCCCATCGCTCCAGGGGGCGATCTACGAGCAGTACTTC
>TRBV6-4|NA|TRBJ2-5|NA
CASSDGPLETQYF
TGTGCCAGCAGTGACGGCCCCCTGGAGACCCAGTACTTC
>TRBV6-1|TRBD1|TRBJ2-3|NA
CASSESMTGATDTQYF
TGTGCCAGCAGTGAATCGATGACAGGGGCCACAGATACGCAGTATTTT
>TRBV2|TRBD2|TRBJ2-7|NA
CASNSQAGASYEQYF
TGTGCCAGCAATTCCCAAGCGGGAGCTTCGTACGAGCAGTACTTC